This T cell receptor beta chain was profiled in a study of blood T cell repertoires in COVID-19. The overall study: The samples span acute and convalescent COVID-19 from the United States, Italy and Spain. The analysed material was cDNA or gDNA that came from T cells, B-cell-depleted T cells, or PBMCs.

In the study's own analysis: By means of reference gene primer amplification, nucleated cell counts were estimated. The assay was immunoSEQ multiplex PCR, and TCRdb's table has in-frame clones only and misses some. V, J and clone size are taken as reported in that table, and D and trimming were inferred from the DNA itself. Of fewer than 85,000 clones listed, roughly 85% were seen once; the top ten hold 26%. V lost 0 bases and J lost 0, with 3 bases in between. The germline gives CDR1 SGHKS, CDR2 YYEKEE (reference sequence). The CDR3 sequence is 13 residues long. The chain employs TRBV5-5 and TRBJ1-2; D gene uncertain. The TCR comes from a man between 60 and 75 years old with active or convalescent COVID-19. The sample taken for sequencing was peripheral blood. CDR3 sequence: CASSLAANYGYTF. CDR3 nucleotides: TGTGCCAGCAGCTTGGCTGCTAACTATGGCTACACCTTC.